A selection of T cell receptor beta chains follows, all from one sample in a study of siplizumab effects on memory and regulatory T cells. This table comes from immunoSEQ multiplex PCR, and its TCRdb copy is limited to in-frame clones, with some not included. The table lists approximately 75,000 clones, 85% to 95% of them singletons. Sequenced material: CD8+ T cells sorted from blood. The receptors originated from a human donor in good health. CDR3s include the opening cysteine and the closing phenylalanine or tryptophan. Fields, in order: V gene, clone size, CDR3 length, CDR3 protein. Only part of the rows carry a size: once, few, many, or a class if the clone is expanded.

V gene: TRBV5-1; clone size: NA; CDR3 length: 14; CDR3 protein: CASSAADGRNIQYF
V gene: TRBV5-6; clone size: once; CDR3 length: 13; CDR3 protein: CASGVAGANVLTF
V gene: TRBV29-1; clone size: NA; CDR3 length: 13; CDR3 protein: CSVARQGAPEAFF
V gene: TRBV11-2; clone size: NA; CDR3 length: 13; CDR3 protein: CASSLGSRVGAFF
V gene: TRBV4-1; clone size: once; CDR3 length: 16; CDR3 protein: CASSQDRLAEDYEQYF
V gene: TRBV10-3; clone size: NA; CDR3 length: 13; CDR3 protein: CAISESIGGELFF
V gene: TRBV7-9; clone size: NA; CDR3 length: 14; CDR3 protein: CASSSSPYTGELFF
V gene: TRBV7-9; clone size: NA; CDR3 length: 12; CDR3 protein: CASSFGTDTQYF
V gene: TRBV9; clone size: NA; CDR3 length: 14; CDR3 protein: CASSAGGADNEQFF
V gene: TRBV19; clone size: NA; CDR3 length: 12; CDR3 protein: CASSMWGQPQHF
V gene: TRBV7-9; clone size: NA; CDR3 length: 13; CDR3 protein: CASSSLSGSAEYF
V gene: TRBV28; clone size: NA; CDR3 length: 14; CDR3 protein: CASSLSGGGDTQYF
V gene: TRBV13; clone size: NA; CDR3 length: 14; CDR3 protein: CASSLGDRGETQYF
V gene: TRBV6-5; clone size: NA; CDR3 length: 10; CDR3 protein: CASSSGEAFF
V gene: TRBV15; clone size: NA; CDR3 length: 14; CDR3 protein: CATSSGQGYTEAFF
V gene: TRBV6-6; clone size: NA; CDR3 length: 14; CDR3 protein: CASRLGTAGNTIYF
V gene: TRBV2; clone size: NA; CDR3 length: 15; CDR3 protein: CASNQIRDRGNEQYF
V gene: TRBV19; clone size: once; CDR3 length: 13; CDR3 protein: CASSPGAFSTQYF
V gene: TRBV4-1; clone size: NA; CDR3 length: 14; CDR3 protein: CASSQEWQFYEQYF
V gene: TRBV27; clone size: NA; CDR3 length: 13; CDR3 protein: CASTGAGGTEAFF
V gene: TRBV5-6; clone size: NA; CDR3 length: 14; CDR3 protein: CASSLPGQGYEQYF
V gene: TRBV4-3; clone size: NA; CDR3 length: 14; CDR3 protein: CASSQGAGTGELFF
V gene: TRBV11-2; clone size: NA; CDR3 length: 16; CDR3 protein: CASNHGAGGFTDTQYF
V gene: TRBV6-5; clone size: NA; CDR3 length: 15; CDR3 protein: CASSTQGLGSNEQFF
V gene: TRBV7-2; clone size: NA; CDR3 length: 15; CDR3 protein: CASSTGPYSNQPQHF
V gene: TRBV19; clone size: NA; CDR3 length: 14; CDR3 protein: CASSPSQEFDGYTF
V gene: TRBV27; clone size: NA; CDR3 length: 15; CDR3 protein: CASSITGTGWYEQYF
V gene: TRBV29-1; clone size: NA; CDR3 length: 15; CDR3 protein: CSVLRRVSGANVLTF
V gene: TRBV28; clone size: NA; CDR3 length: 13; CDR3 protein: CASSSIKDLGEYF
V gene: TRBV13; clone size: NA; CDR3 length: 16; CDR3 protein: CASSTNDRGGTGELFF
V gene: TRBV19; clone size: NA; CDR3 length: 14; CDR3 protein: CASSKGGEAYEQYF
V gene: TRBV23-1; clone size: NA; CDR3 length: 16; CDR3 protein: CASSLPRGGSSYEQYF
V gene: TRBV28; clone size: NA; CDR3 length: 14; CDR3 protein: CASSTHDRPGGYTF